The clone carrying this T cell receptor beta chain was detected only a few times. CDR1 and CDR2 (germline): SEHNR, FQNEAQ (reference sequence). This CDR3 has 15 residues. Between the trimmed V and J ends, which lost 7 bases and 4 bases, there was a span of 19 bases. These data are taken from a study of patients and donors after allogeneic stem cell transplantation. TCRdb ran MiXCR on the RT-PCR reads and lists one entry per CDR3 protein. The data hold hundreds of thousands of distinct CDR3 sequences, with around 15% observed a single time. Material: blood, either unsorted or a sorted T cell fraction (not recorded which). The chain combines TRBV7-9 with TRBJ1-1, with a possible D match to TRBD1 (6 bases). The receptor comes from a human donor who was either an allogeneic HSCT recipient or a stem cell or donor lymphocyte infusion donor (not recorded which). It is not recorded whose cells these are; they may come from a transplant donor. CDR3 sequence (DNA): TGTGCCAGCATCAAAAGGAGGGGGTTAGGCACTGAAGCTTTCTTT. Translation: CASIKRRGLGTEAFF.